Reported below is one TCR beta chain. Authors' data handling: Scientists estimated how many nucleated cells there were by amplifying reference gene primers. Sequencing used immunoSEQ multiplex PCR; TCRdb keeps in-frame clones, though not all of them. The V and J calls and clone size come from that table; D and trimming were worked out from the DNA. Among roughly 200,000 clones listed, roughly 77% were seen once. These data are taken from a study of blood T cell repertoires in COVID-19. The overall study: The United States, Italy and Spain supplied acute and convalescent COVID-19 samples. The cDNA or gDNA used as material had been derived from T cells, B-cell-depleted T cells, or PBMCs.

Patients from Seattle were sampled longitudinally, starting during active infection. V was clipped by 1 base and J by 8 bases; unmatched bases: 7. Germline lookup yields CDR1 SGHVS and CDR2 FQNEAQ. CDR3 length: 15 amino acids. This chain joins TRBV7-8 and TRBJ1-2; 10 nucleotides match TRBD1. This TCR was recovered from a woman in her thirties or forties with COVID-19, enrolled during active disease. What was sequenced was peripheral blood. CDR3 DNA sequence: TGTGCCAGCAGCTTAGAGGTCGGGACAGGGGAAGGCTACACCTTC. As protein: CASSLEVGTGEGYTF.